This T cell receptor (beta chain) was sequenced during a study of T cells in localized non-small cell lung cancer. The germline V gene has CDR1 WNHNN and CDR2 SYGVQD (reference sequence). The V segment lost 6 bases and the J segment 7 bases; nucleotides outside the gene matches: 7. The CDR3 consists of 14 residues. A remark on this clone: Antigen unknown.

Measured with immunoSEQ multiplex PCR; TCRdb has only the in-frame clones, and not every one. The sample carries approximately 31,000 clones, approximately 78% recorded once. Whole-study results and caveats: In adjacent lung appeared a median around 62 of the top 100 tumor clones. The greatest T cell clonality was found in uninvolved adjacent lung (higher than in tumor). It remains possible that heterogeneity exists, since only one tumor region was sequenced.

The clonotype was recovered from a male donor aged 60 or over with stage II squamous cell lung carcinoma. This chain connects TRBV10-1 to TRBJ2-2; 8 bases are a match to TRBD1. Material: peripheral blood, obtained before any cancer treatment. CDR3 DNA: TGCGCCAGCAGGCCGGGACAGGTCGGCGGGGAGCTGTTTTTT. Translated: CASRPGQVGGELFF.